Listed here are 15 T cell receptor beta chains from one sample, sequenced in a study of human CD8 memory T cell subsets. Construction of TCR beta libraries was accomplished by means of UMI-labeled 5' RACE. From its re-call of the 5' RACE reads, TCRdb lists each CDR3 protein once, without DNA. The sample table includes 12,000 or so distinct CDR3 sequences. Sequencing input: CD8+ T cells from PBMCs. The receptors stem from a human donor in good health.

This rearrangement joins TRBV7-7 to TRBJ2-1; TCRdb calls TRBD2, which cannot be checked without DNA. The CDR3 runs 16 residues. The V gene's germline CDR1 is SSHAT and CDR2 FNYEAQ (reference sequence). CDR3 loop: CASTRGLAGGRYEQFF.

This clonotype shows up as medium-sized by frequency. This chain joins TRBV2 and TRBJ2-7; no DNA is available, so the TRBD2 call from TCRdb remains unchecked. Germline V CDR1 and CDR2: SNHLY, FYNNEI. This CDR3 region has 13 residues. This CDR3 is CATGGRDLYEQYF.

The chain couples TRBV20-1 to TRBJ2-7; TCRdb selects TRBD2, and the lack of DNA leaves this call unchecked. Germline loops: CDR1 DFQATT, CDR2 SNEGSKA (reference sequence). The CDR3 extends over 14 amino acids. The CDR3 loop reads CSARDSQGSYEQYF.

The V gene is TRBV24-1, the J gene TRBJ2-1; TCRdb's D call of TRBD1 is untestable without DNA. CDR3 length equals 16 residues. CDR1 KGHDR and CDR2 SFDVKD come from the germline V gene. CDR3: CATSDLGGQGVDEQFF.

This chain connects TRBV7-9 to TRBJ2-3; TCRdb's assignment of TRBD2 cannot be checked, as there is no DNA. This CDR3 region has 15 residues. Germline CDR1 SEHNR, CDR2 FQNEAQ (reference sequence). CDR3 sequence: CASSRLAGGQNTQYF.

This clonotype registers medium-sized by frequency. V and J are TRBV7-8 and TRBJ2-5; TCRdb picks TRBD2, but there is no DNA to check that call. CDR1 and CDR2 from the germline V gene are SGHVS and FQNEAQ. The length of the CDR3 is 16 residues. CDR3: CASSHGLAEYQETQYF.

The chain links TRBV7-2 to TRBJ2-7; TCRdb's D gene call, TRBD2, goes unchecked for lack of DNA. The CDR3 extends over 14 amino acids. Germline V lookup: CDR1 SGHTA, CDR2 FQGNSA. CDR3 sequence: CASSLGLATYEQYF. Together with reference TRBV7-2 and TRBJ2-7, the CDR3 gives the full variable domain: GAGVSQSPSNKVTEKGKDVELRCDPISGHTALYWYRQSLGQGLEFLIYFQGNSAPDKSGLPSDRFSAERTGGSVSTLTIQRTQQEDSAVYLCASSLGLATYEQYFGPGTRLTVT.

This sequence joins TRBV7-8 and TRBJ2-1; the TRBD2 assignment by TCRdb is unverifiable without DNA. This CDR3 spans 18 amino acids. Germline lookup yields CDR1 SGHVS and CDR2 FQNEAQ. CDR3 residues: CASSLVLSGGLSYNEQFF.

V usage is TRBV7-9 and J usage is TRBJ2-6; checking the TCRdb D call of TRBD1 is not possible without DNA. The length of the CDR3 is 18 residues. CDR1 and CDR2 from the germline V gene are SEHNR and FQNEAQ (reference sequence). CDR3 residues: CASSPLRTGSSGANVLTF.

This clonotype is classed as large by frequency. CDR3 protein: CASSQDRAGGGREQFF. The rearrangement uses TRBV4-3 and TRBJ2-1; TCRdb outputs TRBD2, but without DNA this stays unchecked. Germline CDR1 and CDR2: LGHNA and YSLEER. The CDR3 loop spans 16 amino acids.

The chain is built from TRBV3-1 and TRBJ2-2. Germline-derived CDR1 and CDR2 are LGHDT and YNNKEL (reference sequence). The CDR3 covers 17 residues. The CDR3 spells CASSQVVEHRNTGELFF.

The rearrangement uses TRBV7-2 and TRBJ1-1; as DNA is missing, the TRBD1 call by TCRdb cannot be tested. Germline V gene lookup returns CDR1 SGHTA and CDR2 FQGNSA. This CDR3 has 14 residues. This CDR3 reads CASSPLGGFTEAFF. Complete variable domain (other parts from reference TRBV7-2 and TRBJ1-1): GAGVSQSPSNKVTEKGKDVELRCDPISGHTALYWYRQSLGQGLEFLIYFQGNSAPDKSGLPSDRFSAERTGGSVSTLTIQRTQQEDSAVYLCASSPLGGFTEAFFGQGTRLTVV.

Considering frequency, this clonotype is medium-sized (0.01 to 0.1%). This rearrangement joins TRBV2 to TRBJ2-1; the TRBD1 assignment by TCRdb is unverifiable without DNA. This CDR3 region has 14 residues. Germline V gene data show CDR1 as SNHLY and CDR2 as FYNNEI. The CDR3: CASREDRGLSEQFF. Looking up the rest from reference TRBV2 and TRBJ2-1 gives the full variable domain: EPEVTQTPSHQVTQMGQEVILRCVPISNHLYFYWYRQILGQKVEFLVSFYNNEISEKSEIFDDQFSVERPDGSNFTLKIRSTKLEDSAMYFCASREDRGLSEQFFGPGTRLTVL.

The CDR3 is CASSLSGQGAKDEQFF. The chain recombines TRBV7-3 with TRBJ2-1; the TCRdb D gene call, TRBD1, has no DNA to confirm it. The CDR3 spans 16 residues. Germline CDR1 SGHTA, CDR2 FQGTGA.

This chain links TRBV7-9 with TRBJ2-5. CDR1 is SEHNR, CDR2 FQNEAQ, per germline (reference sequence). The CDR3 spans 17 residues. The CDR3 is CASSLEADPASGETQYF. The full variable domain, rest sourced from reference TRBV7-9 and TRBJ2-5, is DTGVSQNPRHKITKRGQNVTFRCDPISEHNRLYWYRQTLGQGPEFLTYFQNEAQLEKSRLLSDRFSAERPKGSFSTLEIQRTEQGDSAMYLCASSLEADPASGETQYFGPGTRLLVL.